A selection of T cell receptor beta chains follows, all from one sample in a study of beta chain features in type 1 diabetes. Only in-frame clones appear in the TCRdb table, and some are missing; sequencing was by immunoSEQ multiplex PCR. The sample has approximately 260,000 clones, roughly 22% seen once. Sequencing was carried out using naive CD4+ T cells from blood. All receptors derive from a woman aged 40 to 49 with type 1 diabetes. CDR3s include the opening cysteine and the closing phenylalanine or tryptophan.

CDR3 protein: CAWSVNLQGATEAFF; V gene: TRBV30
CDR3 protein: CASSTGESTDTQYF; V gene: TRBV5-1
CDR3 protein: CASSERPGQVYGYTF; V gene: TRBV4-2
CDR3 protein: CASSLELDYFSRYF; V gene: TRBV7-2
CDR3 protein: CASSPDPGQGDYSNQPQHF; V gene: TRBV28
CDR3 protein: CASSLWSQGNTEAFF; V gene: TRBV7-9
CDR3 protein: CASSLTRDRGHEQFF; V gene: TRBV7-3
CDR3 protein: CASSRPEGVTEAFF; V gene: TRBV5-1
CDR3 protein: CASTPGVYNEQFF; V gene: TRBV6-6
CDR3 protein: CSASLETQYF; V gene: TRBV20-1
CDR3 protein: CALERSGGNEQFF; V gene: TRBV30
CDR3 protein: CAISERRREGQETQYF; V gene: TRBV10-3
CDR3 protein: CASRLMGQGLFNTEAFF; V gene: TRBV7-2
CDR3 protein: CASSEDASYTF; V gene: TRBV25-1
CDR3 protein: CASSLLREQYF; V gene: TRBV28
CDR3 protein: CASSFDRANTEAFF; V gene: TRBV7-9
CDR3 protein: CASSQGRDYGYTF; V gene: TRBV14
CDR3 protein: CAISDVRGEQETQYF; V gene: TRBV10-3
CDR3 protein: CASSFQGTNEKLFF; V gene: TRBV5-4
CDR3 protein: CASSSDPTSNTEAFF; V gene: TRBV7-3
CDR3 protein: CASSLEEGYGYTF; V gene: TRBV27
CDR3 protein: CSVDFSVETQYF; V gene: TRBV29-1
CDR3 protein: CASRETSGRFDYNEQFF; V gene: TRBV2
CDR3 protein: CASSLDRDAEAFF; V gene: TRBV11-1
CDR3 protein: CASSVEPDSYQPQHF; V gene: TRBV9
CDR3 protein: CASSPRTSASNEQFF; V gene: TRBV7-6
CDR3 protein: CASSLSGSSYNEQFF; V gene: TRBV7-3
CDR3 protein: CASSGTGEGQPQHF; V gene: TRBV6-1
CDR3 protein: CAISELGGETQYF; V gene: TRBV10-3
CDR3 protein: CASSLAQREGHEQFF; V gene: TRBV28
CDR3 protein: CASSARAGPQDTQYF; V gene: TRBV9
CDR3 protein: CAWATGFEQYF; V gene: TRBV30
CDR3 protein: CASSFESGRAYEQYF; V gene: TRBV7-9
CDR3 protein: CASRRGLNSEPQHF; V gene: TRBV19
CDR3 protein: CAWSVRGQTKTEAFF; V gene: TRBV30
CDR3 protein: CASSSEGVSGTEAFF; V gene: TRBV7-9
CDR3 protein: CASRGQKNTEAFF; V gene: TRBV19
CDR3 protein: CASSYSHLRNEQFF; V gene: TRBV6-5
CDR3 protein: CASSVALARSTDTQYF; V gene: TRBV9
CDR3 protein: CASSPPSINYEQYF; V gene: TRBV7-2
CDR3 protein: CAWSRARGGYTF; V gene: TRBV30